The 20 T cell receptor beta chains below come from one sample, sequenced in a study of T cell responses to AZD1222 COVID-19 vaccine. Sequencing was performed with immunoSEQ multiplex PCR; in TCRdb, only in-frame clones are kept and a portion is missing. In the table there are about 160,000 clones, about 88% of which are singletons. The specimen was peripheral blood, collected on day 0 of AZD1222 vaccination. The receptors derive from an adult in good health.

The gene calls are TRBV6-2 or TRBV6-3 and TRBJ2-5; perhaps D is TRBD1 or TRBD2 (5 bases each). Germline V gene sequence: CDR1 MNHEY, CDR2 SVGEGT. Trimming removed 5 bases at V and 4 bases at J, with 14 bases between. The CDR3 contains 14 residues. The DNA of the CDR3 is TGTGCCAGCAGTATTCAGGGTGCGGGAGAGACCCAGTACTTC. Its protein is CASSIQGAGETQYF.

This clone was picked up one time. The chain links TRBV7-3 to TRBJ1-1, with D unresolved. The CDR3 has 13 amino acids. Trimming pared 3 bases from V and 1 base from J, leaving 6 bases between. CDR1 is SGHTA, CDR2 FQGTGA, per germline. CDR3 sequence reads: CASSLSENTEAFF. The CDR3 DNA reads as TGTGCCAGCAGCTTGTCCGAGAACACTGAAGCTTTCTTT.

The chain recombines TRBV9 with TRBJ2-7, with 8 bases matching TRBD1. V lost 4 bases to trimming and J lost 2 bases; unmatched junction nucleotides: 11. CDR3 size: 16 residues. The germline V gene has CDR1 SGDLS and CDR2 YYNGEE. This chain's CDR3 is CASSPQGGQVPYEQYF. CDR3 in DNA: TGTGCCAGCAGCCCTCAGGGGGGACAGGTTCCCTACGAGCAGTACTTC.

The chain joins TRBV6-2 or TRBV6-3 to TRBJ1-2; maybe TRBD1 (6 bases). This CDR3 is 13 amino acids long. Germline values: CDR1 MNHEY, CDR2 SVGEGT. Trimming stripped 6 bases from V and 8 bases from J, with 16 bases between. Here the CDR3 reads CASSALYRDGYTF. DNA of the CDR3: TGTGCCAGCAGCGCTTTATACAGGGACGGCTACACCTTC.

V and J are TRBV28 and TRBJ1-6; D possibly corresponds to TRBD1 (5 bases). The CDR3 has 13 residues. V was shortened by 6 bases and J by 7 bases, with 10 bases between the two germline ends. CDR1 and CDR2 (germline): MDHEN, SYDVKM. CDR3 loop: CASSRDLNSPLHF. The CDR3 DNA reads TGTGCCAGCAGCCGGGACCTCAATTCACCCCTCCACTTT. The variable domain in full, completed from reference TRBV28 and TRBJ1-6, reads DVKVTQSSRYLVKRTGEKVFLECVQDMDHENMFWYRQDPGLGLRLIYFSYDVKMKEKGDIPEGYSVSREKKERFSLILESASTNQTSMYLCASSRDLNSPLHFGNGTRLTVT.

This chain joins TRBV24-1 and TRBJ1-2; D is possibly TRBD1 (5 bases). V was trimmed by 4 bases and J by 7 bases, leaving 12 bases between them. Germline assignment: CDR1 KGHDR and CDR2 SFDVKD. The CDR3 consists of 13 residues. CDR3 region: CATSEPGRGGYTF. The CDR3 DNA is TGTGCCACCAGTGAGCCAGGGCGGGGTGGCTACACCTTC.

The chain has TRBV7-9 and TRBJ1-6; possible D gene TRBD1, 6 bases. Germline V CDR1 and CDR2: SEHNR, FQNEAQ (reference sequence). The CDR3 is 15 residues long. Trimming shortened V by 0 bases and J by 9 bases, and 12 bases separated the two germline ends. The CDR3 DNA is TGTGCCAGCAGCTTAGCGCGTCAGGGGATTTCACCCCTCCACTTT. Translation gives CASSLARQGISPLHF.

In the case of this clone: At one boundary the junction diverges from the germline segment, which might be a read error. The J gene is TRBJ2-1, the V gene TRBV7-7; a possible D gene is TRBD1 (6 bases). The V gene's germline CDR1 is SSHAT and CDR2 FNYEAQ (reference sequence). The CDR3 loop spans 15 amino acids. The CDR3 nucleotides are TGTGCTAGCAGAGAGGGGACGGACAGTTACAATGAGCAGTTCTTC. Translating gives CASREGTDSYNEQFF.

This chain joins TRBV18 and TRBJ2-7; the D gene is possibly TRBD1 (6 bases). This CDR3 has 16 residues. The germline V gene has CDR1 KGHSH and CDR2 LQKENI. Trimming cost V 3 bases and J 0 bases, with 15 bases left between them. CDR3 nucleotide sequence: TGTGCCAGCTCACCTCTGCCGGGACAAAGCTCCTACGAGCAGTACTTC. It is translated as CASSPLPGQSSYEQYF.

The V call is TRBV30, the J call TRBJ2-3, with a possible D match to TRBD2 (5 bases). CDR1 GTSNPN and CDR2 SVGIG come from the germline V gene (reference sequence). V shed 1 base and J shed 1 base, with 9 bases lying between them. This CDR3 is built from 14 residues. The CDR3 protein is CAWSDSGRTDTQYF. The CDR3 DNA is TGTGCCTGGAGTGACAGCGGCCGCACAGATACGCAGTATTTT.

V usage is TRBV27 and J usage is TRBJ2-7; the D gene is possibly TRBD1 (5 bases). The CDR3 has 14 residues. V gave up 5 bases and J gave up 6 bases, with 17 bases separating them. Germline values: CDR1 MNHEY, CDR2 SMNVEV (reference sequence). The CDR3 nucleotides read TGTGCCAGCAGTAAATCAGGGTTTCGGGCCGAGCAGTACTTC. Translating gives CASSKSGFRAEQYF.

The V gene is TRBV18, the J gene TRBJ1-2; the D gene is possibly TRBD1 (5 bases). Germline V gene data show CDR1 as KGHSH and CDR2 as LQKENI. This CDR3 has 13 amino acids. Deletions cut 3 bases from V and 6 bases from J, with 11 bases between. The CDR3 is CASSPLVGDGYTF. The CDR3 DNA reads TGTGCCAGCTCACCCCTCGTGGGGGATGGCTACACCTTC.

V and J are TRBV28 and TRBJ2-7; D not resolved. Germline V gives CDR1 MDHEN, CDR2 SYDVKM. CDR3 size: 13 residues. Trimming pared 5 bases from V and 4 bases from J, leaving 12 bases between. As DNA, the CDR3 is TGTGCCAGCAGTGGCGGAGTTACATACGAGCAGTACTTC. Encoded protein: CASSGGVTYEQYF. Filled out from reference TRBV28 and TRBJ2-7, the complete variable domain reads DVKVTQSSRYLVKRTGEKVFLECVQDMDHENMFWYRQDPGLGLRLIYFSYDVKMKEKGDIPEGYSVSREKKERFSLILESASTNQTSMYLCASSGGVTYEQYFGPGTRLTVT.

The chain combines TRBV19 with TRBJ1-1; no clear D. The germline V and J ends were trimmed by 5 bases and 3 bases, with 10 bases remaining between them. Germline CDR1 and CDR2: LNHDA and SQIVND (reference sequence). This CDR3 region has 13 residues. CDR3 sequence reads: CASSRGRDTEAFF. The CDR3 nucleotides are TGTGCCAGTAGTCGAGGACGGGACACTGAAGCTTTCTTT.

The chain joins TRBV4-1 to TRBJ2-7; 11 bases are shared with TRBD2. CDR3 size: 18 residues. In germline, CDR1 is MGHRA, CDR2 YSYEKL. Trimming cost V 0 bases and J 5 bases; bases outside gene matches: 12. As DNA, the CDR3 is TGCGCCAGCAGCCAAGATGGTCTTAGAACTAGCGGGAGTCACGAGCAGTACTTC. Its protein is CASSQDGLRTSGSHEQYF.

V gene TRBV30 combines with J gene TRBJ1-2, with no clear D. The CDR3 sequence is 13 residues long. V lost 0 bases, J lost 8 bases, and 13 bases lay in between. Germline V gene data show CDR1 as GTSNPN and CDR2 as SVGIG (reference sequence). The CDR3 sequence is CAWSVLEGRGYTF. In nucleotides, the CDR3 is TGTGCCTGGAGTGTTTTGGAGGGTCGAGGCTACACCTTC. Drawing the rest from reference TRBV30 and TRBJ1-2, the complete variable domain is SQTIHQWPATLVQPVGSPLSLECTVEGTSNPNLYWYRQAAGRGLQLLFYSVGIGQISSEVPQNLSASRPQDRQFILSSKKLLLSDSGFYLCAWSVLEGRGYTFGSGTRLTVV.

The V and J genes are TRBV3-1 (or the pseudogene TRBV3-2) and TRBJ1-2; tentatively, D is TRBD1 (5 bases). This CDR3 comprises 13 residues. Germline V gene lookup returns CDR1 LGHDT and CDR2 YNNKEL (reference sequence). Trimming shortened V by 2 bases and J by 8 bases, and 12 bases separated the two germline ends. CDR3 bases: TGTGCCAGCAGCCAACGGCAGGGCACGGGCTACACCTTC. Encoded protein: CASSQRQGTGYTF.

The chain couples TRBV18 to TRBJ2-7, with 10 nucleotides matching TRBD1. Unmatched junction bases numbered 2, after V lost 1 base and J lost 5 bases. Per the germline V gene, CDR1 is KGHSH and CDR2 is LQKENI. The CDR3 is 14 amino acids. Written as DNA, the CDR3 is TGTGCCAGCTCACCACGACAGGGGGCGGACGAGCAGTACTTC. Translating gives CASSPRQGADEQYF.

The chain links TRBV4-3 to TRBJ1-4, with TRBD1 as a possible D gene (5 bases). The CDR3 runs 19 residues. Trimming removed 0 bases from V and 0 bases from J, with 17 bases in between. From germline, CDR1 is LGHNA and CDR2 YSLEER. This CDR3 reads CASSQDLGVLGTTNEKLFF. The CDR3 DNA reads as TGCGCCAGCAGCCAAGATTTAGGGGTTTTGGGGACAACTAATGAAAAACTGTTTTTT.

This chain links TRBV12-5 with TRBJ1-2; TRBD1 might be the D (5 bases). The germline gives CDR1 LGHNT, CDR2 FRNRAP. V was cut by 3 bases and J by 4 bases, with 21 bases left in between. The CDR3 runs 17 residues. The CDR3 DNA sequence: TGTGCTAGTGGTTTTATGGTTTGGGGGGAAGTAGGCTATGGCTACACCTTC. Encoded protein: CASGFMVWGEVGYGYTF.